Below, 18 T cell receptor beta chains from the same sample are listed, as sequenced in a study of control samples from healthy donors and cancer patients. The protocol was immunoSEQ multiplex PCR, while the TCRdb copy is restricted to in-frame clones and leaves out a portion. The sample records some 74,000 clones, roughly 84% being singletons. Source material: blood. The source of these receptors is a woman aged 50 to 60 in good health.

V and J are TRBV29-1 and TRBJ1-6; 9 bases are a match to TRBD1. From germline, CDR1 is SQVTM and CDR2 ANQGSEA. V lost 7 bases, J lost 8 bases, and 9 bases stayed unmatched. The CDR3 runs 14 residues. The CDR3 loop is CSASGQGVDSPLHF. DNA of the CDR3: TGCAGCGCCTCGGGACAGGGAGTCGATTCACCCCTCCACTTT.

The chain recombines TRBV9 with TRBJ2-7, with TRBD1 matching 10 bases. CDR3 size: 13 residues. After removal of 4 bases from V and 6 bases from J, the junction contained 4 bases not matched to a gene. The germline V gene encodes CDR1 SGDLS and CDR2 YYNGEE. The CDR3 protein is CASSRTGGVEQYF. The CDR3 coding sequence is TGTGCCAGCAGCAGGACAGGGGGGGTCGAGCAGTACTTC.

The chain is built from TRBV5-4 and TRBJ1-4; 7 bases agree with TRBD1. The germline V gene encodes CDR1 SGHNT and CDR2 YYREEE (reference sequence). This CDR3 has 14 amino acids. J lost 6 bases, V lost 2 bases, and 4 bases had no gene match. The CDR3: CASSLGGGDEKLFF. The CDR3 DNA follows: TGTGCCAGCAGCTTAGGAGGGGGCGATGAAAAACTGTTTTTT.

The J gene is TRBJ1-1, the V gene TRBV7-9; 7 bases map to TRBD1. This CDR3 has 13 amino acids. The V gene's germline CDR1 is SEHNR and CDR2 FQNEAQ (reference sequence). With 6 bases clipped from V and 1 base from J, the junction kept 2 bases outside the gene matches. The CDR3 coding sequence is TGTGCCAGCAGGGGACAGCCGAACACTGAAGCTTTCTTT. It encodes CASRGQPNTEAFF.

The chain couples TRBV4-1 to TRBJ2-1, with D hard to call. Germline V gene data show CDR1 as MGHRA and CDR2 as YSYEKL. The V and J ends lost 1 base and 4 bases respectively, with 11 bases between them. This CDR3 is 15 amino acids long. The CDR3 loop reads CASSQGTSTYNEQFF. The CDR3 DNA reads TGCGCCAGCAGCCAAGGTACGTCTACTTACAATGAGCAGTTCTTC.

This clone came up once. V gene TRBV2 combines with J gene TRBJ2-1; 10 bases fit TRBD2. The CDR3 loop spans 14 amino acids. Trimming removed 6 bases from V and 9 bases from J; junction bases left unmatched: 8. Germline V CDR1 and CDR2: SNHLY, FYNNEI. CDR3 protein: CASRGAGGLGEQFF. CDR3 in DNA: TGTGCCAGCAGAGGAGCGGGGGGGCTTGGTGAGCAGTTCTTC.

V is TRBV5-6 and J is TRBJ2-1; D remains unclear. The V end lost 4 bases, the J end lost 8 bases, and 10 bases lay between the germline ends. CDR1 SGHDT and CDR2 YYEEEE come from the germline V gene. The CDR3 contains 12 residues. The CDR3 region is CASSRLTHEQFF. For the CDR3, the DNA is TGTGCCAGCAGCCGCCTCACCCATGAGCAGTTCTTC.

This clone was counted only a few times. V gene TRBV19 combines with J gene TRBJ2-3; 7 bases match TRBD1. Per germline, CDR1 LNHDA and CDR2 SQIVND (reference sequence). The CDR3 is made up of 15 amino acids. The junction had 10 bases not matched to a gene; V was cut back by 5 bases and J by 5 bases. CDR3: CASSPTPGQRDTQYF. The CDR3 bases are TGTGCCAGTAGTCCGACGCCGGGACAGAGAGATACGCAGTATTTT.

This chain links TRBV10-3 with TRBJ1-1; 8 bases agree with TRBD1. The germline V gene encodes CDR1 ENHRY and CDR2 SYGVKD. V was pared by 6 bases and J by 4 bases, with 4 bases of the junction left unmatched. This CDR3 has 13 amino acids. CDR3 bases: TGTGCCATCAGGCCTGACAGGGGCACTGAAGCTTTCTTT. It codes for CAIRPDRGTEAFF.

The gene calls are TRBV4-1 and TRBJ2-6; D assignment may be TRBD1 or TRBD2 (5 bases each). V was pared by 3 bases and J by 0 bases, with 27 bases between. CDR3 length: 22 residues. Germline CDR1 and CDR2: MGHRA and YSYEKL. DNA of the CDR3: TGCGCCAGCAGCCATCGGGGCCGAGATCGGCTAGAATTATACTCTGGGGCCAACGTCCTGACTTTC. Amino acid sequence: CASSHRGRDRLELYSGANVLTF.

The chain couples TRBV5-4 to TRBJ2-1; possibly TRBD1 for D (6 bases). Trimming cost V 2 bases and J 7 bases, with 7 bases left between them. Germline CDR1 is SGHNT and CDR2 is YYREEE (reference sequence). CDR3 length: 12 residues. CDR3 nucleotides: TGTGCCAGCAGCTTTACAGGGAATGAGCAGTTCTTC. Protein sequence: CASSFTGNEQFF.

The chain links TRBV18 to TRBJ1-4; no clear D gene. V was shortened by 7 bases and J by 4 bases, with 10 bases between the two germline ends. Germline CDR1 and CDR2: KGHSH and LQKENI. The CDR3 length is 13 residues. The CDR3 loop reads CASCVTVNEKLFF. The CDR3 nucleotides read TGTGCCAGCTGCGTCACAGTTAATGAAAAACTGTTTTTT.

The V call is TRBV13, the J call TRBJ2-1; D is tentatively TRBD1 or TRBD2 (5 bases each). Germline V gene data show CDR1 as PRHDT and CDR2 as FYEKMQ (reference sequence). Trimming shortened V by 1 base and J by 12 bases, and 10 bases separated the two germline ends. The CDR3 is made up of 12 amino acids. CDR3: CASSLDGGGQFF. The CDR3, as DNA: TGTGCCAGCAGCTTAGATGGTGGGGGGCAGTTCTTC.

The chain is built from TRBV2 and TRBJ1-1, with unresolved D. CDR3 length: 14 residues. The V end was cut by 10 bases, the J end by 3 bases, with 18 bases between. Germline loops: CDR1 SNHLY, CDR2 FYNNEI. In DNA form, the CDR3 reads TGTGCCATCTACAACATCGACCCGGACACTGAAGCTTTCTTT. Residues: CAIYNIDPDTEAFF.

The rearrangement joins TRBV12-5 to TRBJ1-1; D unresolved. V dropped 0 bases and J dropped 1 base, with 12 bases sitting between them. CDR1 and CDR2 (germline): LGHNT, FRNRAP. The CDR3 consists of 16 residues. CDR3 residues: CASGLVLSNGNTEAFF. The CDR3, as DNA: TGTGCTAGTGGTTTGGTACTCTCCAATGGGAACACTGAAGCTTTCTTT.

The CDR3 sequence: CASSLYIGELFF. CDR3 DNA sequence: TGTGCCAGCAGCTTATACATCGGGGAGCTGTTTTTT. The V call is TRBV7-9, the J call TRBJ2-2; D not certain. CDR3 size: 12 residues. CDR1 is SEHNR and CDR2 is FQNEAQ in the germline V gene (reference sequence). Deletions cut 2 bases from V and 7 bases from J, with 5 bases between.

The chain combines TRBV25-1 with TRBJ2-3; D gene ambiguous. V was cut by 5 bases and J by 0 bases, with 9 bases left in between. The length of the CDR3 is 14 residues. Germline CDR1 and CDR2: MGHDK and SYGVNS. CDR3 region: CASSSDGSTDTQYF. In DNA, the CDR3 is TGTGCCAGCAGTTCCGACGGTAGCACAGATACGCAGTATTTT.

This chain links TRBV2 with TRBJ1-4, with D unresolved. Germline CDR1 reads SNHLY; CDR2 reads FYNNEI. This CDR3 contains 14 residues. Trimming shortened V by 7 bases and J by 3 bases, and 12 bases separated the two germline ends. The CDR3 spells CASIPIAANEKLFF. CDR3 in DNA: TGTGCCAGCATACCGATAGCTGCTAATGAAAAACTGTTTTTT.